The 32 T cell receptor beta chains listed next were all sequenced from one sample in a study of identical twins. Each CDR3 protein gets one entry after TCRdb re-called the 5' RACE reads with MiXCR. Of around 510,000 distinct CDR3 sequences in the sample, 13% to 15% were seen once. Another study also made use of these data, one on yellow fever vaccine responses in identical twins.

The sample was CD4+ T cells sorted from blood. Receptor source: a woman between 18 and 29 years old in good health.

This chain links TRBV29-1 with TRBJ1-1; 7 bases match TRBD1. The germline V gene encodes CDR1 SQVTM and CDR2 ANQGSEA. V shed 6 bases and J 2 bases; nucleotides not matched to a gene: 6. This CDR3 spans 13 amino acids. The CDR3 spells CSVNRGVNTEAFF. DNA of the CDR3: TGCAGCGTGAACAGGGGTGTAAACACTGAAGCTTTCTTT.

This clonotype was counted ten times or more. Here the CDR3 DNA reads TGCGCCAGCGGAAACCGGGACAGGGCCAATGAGCAGTTCTTC. It encodes CASGNRDRANEQFF. The chain joins TRBV5-1 to TRBJ2-1; TRBD1 aligns across 9 bases. Germline lookup yields CDR1 SGHRS and CDR2 YFSETQ. The V gene end was trimmed by 7 bases and the J gene end by 6 bases; junction bases not matched to a gene: 8. The CDR3 has 14 residues.

This clonotype has more than one count but fewer than ten. This chain links TRBV5-1 with TRBJ2-5, with TRBD1 identical over 10 bases. CDR3 length: 15 amino acids. With 4 bases clipped from V and 5 bases from J, the junction kept 8 bases outside the gene matches. Germline V gene data show CDR1 as SGHRS and CDR2 as YFSETQ. The DNA for the CDR3 is TGCGCCAGCAGCACGGGGACAGGGGCGAGGGAGACCCAGTACTTC. Encoded protein: CASSTGTGARETQYF.

This clonotype was seen a few times. This rearrangement joins TRBV5-1 to TRBJ1-4, with D tentatively TRBD1 (5 bases). V was cut by 7 bases and J by 8 bases, with 18 bases left in between. The CDR3 extends over 14 amino acids. Germline V gives CDR1 SGHRS, CDR2 YFSETQ. This CDR3 reads CASGSSTGDEKLFF. In nucleotides, the CDR3 is TGCGCCAGCGGGAGTAGCACGGGGGACGAAAAACTGTTTTTT.

This clonotype has a single count. The V gene is TRBV5-4, the J gene TRBJ2-2; a possible D gene is TRBD1 (5 bases). The CDR3 extends over 14 amino acids. Germline CDR1 reads SGHNT; CDR2 reads YYREEE (reference sequence). With 4 bases removed from V and 0 bases from J, the gap between germline ends came to 7 bases. The CDR3 region is CASSPTANTGELFF. The CDR3 DNA reads TGTGCCAGCAGCCCGACAGCGAACACCGGGGAGCTGTTTTTT.

This clonotype was found many times. The rearrangement uses TRBV24-1 and TRBJ2-5, with a possible D match to TRBD2 (6 bases). CDR1 is KGHDR and CDR2 is SFDVKD in the germline V gene. This CDR3 region has 11 residues. V dropped 9 bases and J dropped 5 bases, with 9 bases sitting between them. The CDR3 spells CATGGFETQYF. In nucleotides, the CDR3 is TGTGCCACCGGGGGGTTCGAGACCCAGTACTTC.

This clonotype came up a few times. The chain has TRBV12-3 or TRBV12-4 and TRBJ1-3, with 7 bases fitting TRBD1. The trim removed 6 bases at V and 0 bases at J, leaving 5 bases unmatched. This CDR3 region has 15 residues. CDR3 amino acids: CASRKGARSGNTIYF. CDR3 bases: TGTGCCAGCAGAAAGGGGGCCCGCTCTGGAAACACCATATATTTT.

This clonotype occurred many times. The chain links TRBV4-3 to TRBJ2-3; D gene unclear. From germline, CDR1 is LGHNA and CDR2 YSLEER. The CDR3 covers 16 residues. Trimming removed 4 bases from V and 0 bases from J, with 14 bases in between. CDR3 protein: CASSPSWVASTDTQYF. Written as DNA, the CDR3 is TGCGCCAGCAGCCCCTCTTGGGTGGCAAGCACAGATACGCAGTATTTT.

The chain employs TRBV24-1 and TRBJ2-5; 11 bases fit TRBD2. Germline trimming cut 4 bases from V and 5 bases from J; bases unmatched to any gene: 8. CDR3 length: 16 amino acids. CDR1 and CDR2 from the germline V gene are KGHDR and SFDVKD. CDR3 in DNA: TGTGCCACCAGTGAGGTTAGCGGGGGGGCCGGTGAGACCCAGTACTTC. This codes for CATSEVSGGAGETQYF.

This clonotype has just a few counts. The J gene is TRBJ2-2, the V gene TRBV20-1, with D possibly matching TRBD2 (6 bases). Trimming removed 0 bases from V and 6 bases from J, with 14 bases in between. CDR1 and CDR2 from the germline V gene are DFQATT and SNEGSKA (reference sequence). This CDR3 comprises 15 residues. The CDR3 nucleotides are TGCAGTGCTAGAGATCGGAGCGGAGGGCCCGGGGAGCTGTTTTTT. The encoded protein is CSARDRSGGPGELFF.

This clonotype was observed a handful of times. V gene TRBV7-9 combines with J gene TRBJ1-6; weak D call: TRBD1 (6 bases). Trimming cost V 4 bases and J 6 bases, with 10 bases left between them. Germline assignment: CDR1 SEHNR and CDR2 FQNEAQ (reference sequence). The CDR3 consists of 14 residues. CDR3 loop: CASSSGTPNSPLHF. CDR3 coding DNA: TGTGCCAGCAGCTCCGGGACACCTAATTCACCCCTCCACTTT.

This clonotype has more than one count but fewer than ten. The genes are TRBV20-1 and TRBJ2-7, with a tentative D call TRBD2 (5 bases). Between the trimmed V and J ends, which lost 1 base and 7 bases, there was a span of 17 bases. This CDR3 has 14 residues. CDR1 is DFQATT and CDR2 is SNEGSKA in the germline V gene (reference sequence). The CDR3 here is CSARGFSALGEQYF. CDR3 nucleotides: TGCAGTGCTAGAGGATTTAGCGCGCTGGGGGAGCAGTACTTC.

This rearrangement joins TRBV7-2 to TRBJ2-1; TRBD2 matches 8 bases. Germline assignment: CDR1 SGHTA and CDR2 FQGNSA. Trimming cost V 4 bases and J 7 bases; bases outside gene matches: 15. CDR3 length: 17 amino acids. The DNA for the CDR3 is TGTGCCAGCAGCTACGGCGGCGGACTAGCTTTTATAAATGAGCAGTTCTTC. This sequence encodes CASSYGGGLAFINEQFF. The whole variable domain, remainder taken from reference TRBV7-2 and TRBJ2-1, is GAGVSQSPSNKVTEKGKDVELRCDPISGHTALYWYRQSLGQGLEFLIYFQGNSAPDKSGLPSDRFSAERTGGSVSTLTIQRTQQEDSAVYLCASSYGGGLAFINEQFFGPGTRLTVL.

This clonotype was detected only a few times. This chain uses TRBV5-1 with TRBJ1-1; 8 bases are a match to TRBD1. The J segment lost 7 bases and the V segment lost 1 base, leaving 9 bases of the junction unmatched. From germline, CDR1 is SGHRS and CDR2 YFSETQ. The CDR3 has 15 amino acids. The CDR3 loop is CASSLTPGTGFEAFF. The CDR3 DNA follows: TGCGCCAGCAGCTTGACCCCCGGGACAGGATTTGAAGCTTTCTTT.

This clonotype was detected a few times. The chain recombines TRBV27 with TRBJ2-1; D is perhaps TRBD1 (6 bases). This CDR3 comprises 14 residues. The V end lost 6 bases, the J end lost 8 bases, and 17 bases lay between the germline ends. Germline V lookup: CDR1 MNHEY, CDR2 SMNVEV (reference sequence). DNA for the CDR3: TGTGCCAGCAGAGGAAGGGCAGGGGTATATGAGCAGTTCTTC. Translated: CASRGRAGVYEQFF.

This clonotype occurred a few times. The genes are TRBV7-8 and TRBJ2-7; the D gene could be TRBD1 or TRBD2 (5 bases each). Trimming pared 4 bases from V and 3 bases from J, leaving 16 bases between. Germline lookup yields CDR1 SGHVS and CDR2 FQNEAQ. The CDR3 is 15 amino acids. The CDR3 is CASSSLAGASYEQYF. DNA for the CDR3: TGTGCCAGCAGCTCGCTAGCCGGGGCTAGCTACGAGCAGTACTTC.

V is TRBV25-1 and J is TRBJ2-3; 9 nucleotides line up with TRBD2. Per the germline V gene, CDR1 is MGHDK and CDR2 is SYGVNS. The CDR3 contains 16 residues. With 7 bases clipped from V and 7 bases from J, the junction kept 15 bases outside the gene matches. The CDR3 sequence is CASTHIGLAGSYTQYF. CDR3 DNA sequence: TGTGCCAGCACCCATATTGGCCTAGCGGGGTCTTATACGCAGTATTTT.

This clonotype was picked up many times. V and J are TRBV12-3 or TRBV12-4 and TRBJ1-2; D gene uncertain. The CDR3 runs to 14 residues. Trimming removed 2 bases from V and 2 bases from J, with 9 bases in between. Here the CDR3 reads CASSLTGSNYGYTF. In DNA, the CDR3 is TGTGCCAGCAGTTTAACCGGGTCGAACTATGGCTACACCTTC.

The chain combines TRBV5-8 with TRBJ2-3; TRBD2 agrees at 13 bases. After removal of 3 bases from V and 5 bases from J, the junction contained 9 bases not matched to a gene. CDR3 length: 17 residues. The germline V gene has CDR1 SGHTS and CDR2 YDEGEE. The CDR3, as DNA: TGTGCCAGCAGCTCGATCCTACTAGCGGGAGGGCAAGATACGCAGTATTTT. Encoded protein: CASSSILLAGGQDTQYF.

This clonotype was observed a few times. V is TRBV12-3 or TRBV12-4 and J is TRBJ1-4; D unclear. The CDR3 length is 17 residues. Trimming removed 1 base from V and 8 bases from J, with 20 bases in between. CDR3 region: CASSLGDLPSFGEKLFF. The CDR3 bases are TGTGCCAGCAGTTTAGGGGATCTCCCCAGCTTCGGGGAAAAACTGTTTTTT.

The V and J genes are TRBV7-9 and TRBJ2-2; perhaps TRBD1 as D (6 bases). V was pared by 4 bases and J by 1 base, with 13 bases between. Germline assignment: CDR1 SEHNR and CDR2 FQNEAQ (reference sequence). The CDR3 totals 16 residues. The chain's CDR3 is CASSSSGTLNTGELFF. The CDR3 region has the DNA TGTGCCAGCAGCTCCTCCGGGACACTGAACACCGGGGAGCTGTTTTTT.

This clonotype was observed a few times. This rearrangement joins TRBV20-1 to TRBJ1-5; 8 bases map to TRBD1. The CDR3 has 14 residues. The germline V gene has CDR1 DFQATT and CDR2 SNEGSKA (reference sequence). The V and J ends lost 3 bases and 0 bases, in that order; junction bases with no gene match: 1. The CDR3 sequence is CSASRGLSNQPQHF. The CDR3 DNA follows: TGCAGTGCTAGCAGGGGGCTTAGCAATCAGCCCCAGCATTTT.

The CDR3 region is CSLPSKGPLNTEAFF. The CDR3 DNA is TGCAGCCTCCCCTCGAAGGGGCCCCTTAACACTGAAGCTTTCTTT. The chain combines TRBV29-1 with TRBJ1-1, with D perhaps matching TRBD1 (5 bases). V lost 8 bases and J 2 bases, leaving 21 bases between the germline ends. The CDR3 runs 15 residues. In germline, CDR1 is SQVTM, CDR2 ANQGSEA.

Ten or more counts support this clonotype. The J gene is TRBJ1-4, the V gene TRBV6-1; a weak D match, TRBD1 (5 bases). This CDR3 comprises 13 residues. V lost 2 bases, J lost 14 bases, and 15 bases lay in between. Germline V lookup: CDR1 MNHNS, CDR2 SASEGT. CDR3 nucleotides: TGTGCCAGCAGTGAAATGTGGGGGTCGGATCTGTTTTTT. Residues: CASSEMWGSDLFF.

This clonotype appeared a few times. The chain joins TRBV28 to TRBJ2-7, with 9 positions matching TRBD1. CDR3 length: 13 residues. V dropped 6 bases and J dropped 7; count of bases not matched to a gene: 7. The germline CDR1 and CDR2 sequences are MDHEN and SYDVKM. In nucleotides, the CDR3 is TGTGCCAGCAGGGAACAGGGGGCTCGGGAGCAGTACTTC. Protein sequence: CASREQGAREQYF.

The rearrangement links TRBV29-1 to TRBJ2-5; no reliable D call. The germline gives CDR1 SQVTM, CDR2 ANQGSEA. The V end was cut by 4 bases, the J end by 4 bases, with 13 bases between. This CDR3 spans 13 amino acids. The CDR3 nucleotides read TGCAGCGTTGGTGGGCCTCTAGGAGAGACCCAGTACTTC. Its translation: CSVGGPLGETQYF.

This clonotype was seen ten or more times. This chain connects TRBV9 to TRBJ2-3, with a tentative D call TRBD2 (6 bases). Deletions cut 0 bases from V and 0 bases from J, with 20 bases between. Germline V gene lookup returns CDR1 SGDLS and CDR2 YYNGEE. CDR3 length: 19 amino acids. CDR3 nucleotides: TGTGCCAGCAGCGTAGAGGCGGGACCGCGCCAGTCGAGCACAGATACGCAGTATTTT. Encoded protein: CASSVEAGPRQSSTDTQYF.

In its sample, this clonotype was seen a few times. The rearrangement joins TRBV19 to TRBJ2-7, with D uncertain. The V gene lost 5 bases and the J gene lost 9 bases, with 17 bases spanning the gap. The CDR3 sequence is 13 residues long. Germline V CDR1 and CDR2: LNHDA, SQIVND (reference sequence). The CDR3 nucleotides read TGTGCCAGTAGTCAAGATGACGGCCTAGGGCAGTACTTC. It translates to CASSQDDGLGQYF.

The rearrangement uses TRBV5-1 and TRBJ2-5, with 7 bases fitting TRBD1. The CDR3 runs 15 residues. Germline loops: CDR1 SGHRS, CDR2 YFSETQ. V shed 4 bases, J shed 6 bases, and the junction held 12 bases outside the gene matches. In nucleotides, the CDR3 is TGCGCCAGCAGCCCGACCGACAGGGCCGGGAAGACCCAGTACTTC. Protein: CASSPTDRAGKTQYF. Complete variable domain (other parts from reference TRBV5-1 and TRBJ2-5): KAGVTQTPRYLIKTRGQQVTLSCSPISGHRSVSWYQQTPGQGLQFLFEYFSETQRNKGNFPGRFSGRQFSNSRSEMNVSTLELGDSALYLCASSPTDRAGKTQYFGPGTRLLVL.

Many counts were recorded for this clonotype. The chain links TRBV18 to TRBJ2-7, with unresolved D. Germline loops: CDR1 KGHSH, CDR2 LQKENI. This CDR3 has 14 amino acids. V was clipped by 0 bases and J by 0 bases, with 6 bases between them. As DNA, the CDR3 is TGTGCCAGCTCACCACCTTCTAGCTCCTACGAGCAGTACTTC. Protein: CASSPPSSSYEQYF.

This clonotype was counted between two and nine times. The chain uses TRBV25-1 and TRBJ2-2; 9 nucleotides align to TRBD2. This CDR3 is 14 amino acids long. Unmatched junction bases numbered 4, after V lost 6 bases and J lost 5 bases. The germline CDR1 and CDR2 sequences are MGHDK and SYGVNS. The CDR3 is CASRGSGGTGELFF. For the CDR3, the DNA is TGTGCCAGCAGAGGTAGCGGGGGAACCGGGGAGCTGTTTTTT.

This clonotype was detected ten times or more. J is TRBJ2-1 and V is TRBV4-3; D remains ambiguous. This CDR3 has 14 amino acids. V lost 0 bases to trimming and J lost 9 bases, with 12 bases between them. Per the germline V gene, CDR1 is LGHNA and CDR2 is YSLEER. The CDR3 is CASSQDHRLSEQFF. The CDR3 coding sequence is TGCGCCAGCAGCCAAGATCATAGGCTCAGTGAGCAGTTCTTC.